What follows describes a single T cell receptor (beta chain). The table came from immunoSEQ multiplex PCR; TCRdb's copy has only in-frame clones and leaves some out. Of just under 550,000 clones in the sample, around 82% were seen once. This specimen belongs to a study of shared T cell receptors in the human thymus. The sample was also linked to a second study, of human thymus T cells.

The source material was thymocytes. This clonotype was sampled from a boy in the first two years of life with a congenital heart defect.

This CDR3 is CASSQTLYPYEQYF. Written as DNA, the CDR3 is TGTGCCAGCAGCCAGACATTGTATCCCTACGAGCAGTACTTC. The V and J genes are TRBV14 and TRBJ2-7; D is ambiguous. The CDR3 extends over 14 amino acids. Germline CDR1 is SGHDN and CDR2 is FVKESK. V was cut by 3 bases and J by 2 bases, with 11 bases left in between.